The sequence of this T cell receptor beta chain was determined in a study of blood T cell repertoires in COVID-19. Profiling relied on immunoSEQ multiplex PCR, and the TCRdb table lists in-frame clones only, not all of them. The sample includes over 250,000 clones, about nine tenths of them seen just once. Cohort 3 donors were reported recovered after two negative PCRs, clearance, or symptom resolution. Germline V gene data show CDR1 as SNHLY and CDR2 as FYNNEI. The CDR3 length is 15 residues. Unmatched junction bases numbered 5, after V lost 5 bases and J lost 7 bases. This sequence originates from a woman aged 25-40 years who had recovered from COVID-19. What was sequenced was PBMCs or T cells enriched from blood (not recorded which). The chain employs TRBV2 and TRBJ2-1; 13 nucleotides align to TRBD2. The CDR3 loop is CASSRTSGSYNEQFF. The CDR3 coding sequence is TGTGCCAGCAGTAGGACTAGCGGGAGTTATAATGAGCAGTTCTTC.